A single sample gave rise to the 20 T cell receptor beta chains below, sequenced in a study of blood T cell repertoires in COVID-19. Data came from immunoSEQ multiplex PCR; TCRdb stores just in-frame clones and leaves some out. The sample lists around 250,000 clones; roughly 85% were seen once. The sequenced sample was PBMCs or T cells enriched from blood (not recorded which). The receptor source for this set is a woman between 50 and 59 years old who had recovered from COVID-19.

This clone occurred a few times. This chain joins TRBV29-1 and TRBJ1-2; no clear D. The V gene lost 0 bases and the J gene lost 10 bases, with 6 bases spanning the gap. The CDR3 consists of 10 residues. Germline V lookup: CDR1 SQVTM, CDR2 ANQGSEA. CDR3 residues: CSVEDISYTF. CDR3 sequence (DNA): TGCAGCGTTGAAGATATTTCCTACACCTTC.

The V and J genes are TRBV2 and TRBJ2-5, with 9 bases identical to TRBD1. Germline CDR1 is SNHLY and CDR2 is FYNNEI. CDR3 length equals 14 residues. With 5 bases clipped from V and 5 bases from J, the junction kept 6 bases outside the gene matches. CDR3 nucleotide sequence: TGTGCCAGCAGTTTGGGACAGGGCAGCGAGACCCAGTACTTC. Translating gives CASSLGQGSETQYF. The full variable domain, rest sourced from reference TRBV2 and TRBJ2-5, is EPEVTQTPSHQVTQMGQEVILRCVPISNHLYFYWYRQILGQKVEFLVSFYNNEISEKSEIFDDQFSVERPDGSNFTLKIRSTKLEDSAMYFCASSLGQGSETQYFGPGTRLLVL.

V gene TRBV28 combines with J gene TRBJ1-2; 9 bases fit TRBD1. There are 17 residues in the CDR3. V trimming: 1 base; J trimming: 7 bases; junction bases outside the gene matches: 13. Germline lookup yields CDR1 MDHEN and CDR2 SYDVKM. DNA for the CDR3: TGTGCCAGCAGTTTATTGGTTCAGGGGGGACAGGGATCTGGCTACACCTTC. Protein product: CASSLLVQGGQGSGYTF.

V and J are TRBV7-2 and TRBJ2-5; 9 nucleotides agree with TRBD2. V trimming: 5 bases; J trimming: 4 bases; junction bases outside the gene matches: 14. Germline lookup yields CDR1 SGHTA and CDR2 FQGNSA. This CDR3 has 17 amino acids. The CDR3 region has the DNA TGTGCCAGCAGCACAAATGGGGGACTAGCAGTTAGAGAGACCCAGTACTTC. It is translated as CASSTNGGLAVRETQYF.

The gene calls are TRBV25-1 and TRBJ2-2; 12 bases align to TRBD2. Germline V gene data show CDR1 as MGHDK and CDR2 as SYGVNS. J lost 6 bases, V lost 1 base, and 6 bases had no gene match. The CDR3 loop spans 17 amino acids. CDR3 in DNA: TGTGCCAGCAGTGAATCCCCTGCTAGCGGGAGGGCCGGGGAGCTGTTTTTT. It is translated as CASSESPASGRAGELFF.

The J gene is TRBJ1-2, the V gene TRBV18; no firm D call. Germline V gives CDR1 KGHSH, CDR2 LQKENI. The CDR3 has 14 residues. V was cut by 3 bases and J by 5 bases, with 13 bases left in between. CDR3 DNA: TGTGCCAGCTCACCGAATGGGAGGGAATATGGCTACACCTTC. It yields the protein CASSPNGREYGYTF.

The chain joins TRBV24-1 to TRBJ2-7; a weak D match, TRBD2 (5 bases). Germline V gene lookup returns CDR1 KGHDR and CDR2 SFDVKD. V was cut by 7 bases and J by 5 bases, with 11 bases left in between. This CDR3 comprises 12 residues. The CDR3: CATSISGDEQYF. The DNA for the CDR3 is TGTGCCACCAGCATTTCCGGGGACGAGCAGTACTTC.

This chain uses TRBV19 with TRBJ1-5; 8 bases match TRBD1. Germline V gene sequence: CDR1 LNHDA, CDR2 SQIVND (reference sequence). Unmatched junction bases numbered 7, after V lost 3 bases and J lost 6 bases. The CDR3 is 15 amino acids. The DNA of the CDR3 is TGTGCCAGTAGTATTGGGGACAGGCGGATTCAGCCCCAGCATTTT. It specifies CASSIGDRRIQPQHF.

The gene calls are TRBV3-1 (or the pseudogene TRBV3-2) and TRBJ2-1, with unresolved D. CDR1 is LGHDT and CDR2 is YNNKEL in the germline V gene (reference sequence). This CDR3 region has 11 residues. Trimming took off 3 bases at V and 7 bases at J, with 4 bases between the two ends. The CDR3: CASSHVNEQFF. CDR3 nucleotides: TGTGCCAGCAGCCACGTTAATGAGCAGTTCTTC.

This chain uses TRBV28 with TRBJ1-5; maybe TRBD1 (6 bases). Trimming shortened V by 1 base and J by 3 bases, and 16 bases separated the two germline ends. The CDR3 extends over 17 amino acids. In germline, CDR1 is MDHEN, CDR2 SYDVKM. The CDR3 coding sequence is TGTGCCAGCAGTTTATCTATGTTCAGACAGGACAATCAGCCCCAGCATTTT. Translation gives CASSLSMFRQDNQPQHF. The whole variable domain, filled in from reference TRBV28 and TRBJ1-5, reads DVKVTQSSRYLVKRTGEKVFLECVQDMDHENMFWYRQDPGLGLRLIYFSYDVKMKEKGDIPEGYSVSREKKERFSLILESASTNQTSMYLCASSLSMFRQDNQPQHFGDGTRLSIL.

This clone was observed a single time. The J gene is TRBJ1-1, the V gene TRBV7-2; no reliable D call. Deletions cut 2 bases from V and 2 bases from J, with 9 bases between. CDR1 SGHTA and CDR2 FQGNSA come from the germline V gene. The CDR3 consists of 14 residues. CDR3 sequence reads: CASSLRYRNTEAFF. CDR3 nucleotides: TGTGCCAGCAGCTTACGCTACAGAAACACTGAAGCTTTCTTT.

The V and J genes are TRBV4-2 and TRBJ2-7; unclear D gene. Germline loops: CDR1 LGHNA, CDR2 YNFKEQ. Trimming pared 0 bases from V and 4 bases from J, leaving 13 bases between. This CDR3 contains 15 residues. The DNA for the CDR3 is TGTGCCAGCAGCCAAGATCCAGGCCAAATGTACGAGCAGTACTTC. It encodes CASSQDPGQMYEQYF.

V usage is TRBV6-1 and J usage is TRBJ1-5; D unresolved. The V gene lost 1 base and the J gene lost 9 bases, with 16 bases spanning the gap. The CDR3 loop spans 15 amino acids. Germline CDR1 and CDR2: MNHNS and SASEGT. The CDR3 is CASSEDLDGGVPQHF. In nucleotides, the CDR3 is TGTGCCAGCAGTGAAGATCTGGACGGAGGCGTGCCCCAGCATTTT.

The CDR3 is CASSLGLAGGRKTQYF. CDR3 nucleotides: TGTGCCAGCAGTTTAGGACTAGCGGGAGGTCGAAAGACCCAGTACTTC. The chain employs TRBV27 and TRBJ2-5; 14 positions agree with TRBD2. The CDR3 contains 16 residues. Germline V gene data show CDR1 as MNHEY and CDR2 as SMNVEV (reference sequence). J was trimmed by 6 bases and V by 2 bases; bases with no gene match: 5.

This chain connects TRBV28 to TRBJ1-5; the match to TRBD1 covers 7 bases. V shed 6 bases, J shed 6 bases, and the junction held 20 bases outside the gene matches. This CDR3 region has 18 residues. Germline lookup yields CDR1 MDHEN and CDR2 SYDVKM. As DNA, the CDR3 is TGTGCCAGCAGCAACAAAGACCCTGTAGGGGGCTTTTCTCAGCCCCAGCATTTT. It is translated as CASSNKDPVGGFSQPQHF.

The CDR3 DNA follows: TGTGCCAGCAGTTTGGCAGGGTACGAGCAGTACTTC. Its protein product is CASSLAGYEQYF. This chain uses TRBV27 with TRBJ2-7, with a possible D match to TRBD1 (5 bases). CDR3 length equals 12 residues. The V gene lost 3 bases and the J gene lost 4 bases, with 7 bases spanning the gap. Germline V CDR1 and CDR2: MNHEY, SMNVEV (reference sequence).

In its sample, this clone was seen a few times. The genes are TRBV3-1 (or the pseudogene TRBV3-2) and TRBJ1-6; D is possibly TRBD1 (6 bases). The CDR3 length is 14 residues. V dropped 4 bases and J dropped 6 bases, with 10 bases sitting between them. The germline V gene has CDR1 LGHDT and CDR2 YNNKEL (reference sequence). In DNA, the CDR3 is TGTGCCAGCAGCCCTAGGACAGCTAATTCACCCCTCCACTTT. Translation gives CASSPRTANSPLHF.

Only a few counts were recorded for this clone. V is TRBV19 and J is TRBJ1-5, with D possibly matching TRBD1 (5 bases). Trimming took 0 bases from V and 6 from J, leaving 15 bases between them. The CDR3 consists of 16 residues. Germline V gene lookup returns CDR1 LNHDA and CDR2 SQIVND (reference sequence). The CDR3, as DNA: TGTGCCAGTAGTATAGATGCCCAAGGGGCATCTCAGCCCCAGCATTTT. Protein sequence: CASSIDAQGASQPQHF.

The chain is built from TRBV7-8 and TRBJ1-5; D is possibly TRBD1 (5 bases). Trimming stripped 5 bases from V and 7 bases from J, with 15 bases between. CDR1 SGHVS and CDR2 FQNEAQ come from the germline V gene. CDR3 length equals 14 residues. The CDR3 DNA follows: TGTGCCAGCAGCCCAAGCACAGGCGGACAGCCCCAGCATTTT. It is translated as CASSPSTGGQPQHF.

The V and J genes are TRBV7-8 and TRBJ1-3; the D gene is possibly TRBD1 (6 bases). CDR1 and CDR2 from the germline V gene are SGHVS and FQNEAQ. The CDR3 sequence is 16 residues long. V was cut by 2 bases and J by 2 bases, with 13 bases left in between. The CDR3 DNA reads as TGTGCCAGCAGCTTAATTACAGGGCATACTGGAAACACCATATATTTT. Protein sequence: CASSLITGHTGNTIYF.